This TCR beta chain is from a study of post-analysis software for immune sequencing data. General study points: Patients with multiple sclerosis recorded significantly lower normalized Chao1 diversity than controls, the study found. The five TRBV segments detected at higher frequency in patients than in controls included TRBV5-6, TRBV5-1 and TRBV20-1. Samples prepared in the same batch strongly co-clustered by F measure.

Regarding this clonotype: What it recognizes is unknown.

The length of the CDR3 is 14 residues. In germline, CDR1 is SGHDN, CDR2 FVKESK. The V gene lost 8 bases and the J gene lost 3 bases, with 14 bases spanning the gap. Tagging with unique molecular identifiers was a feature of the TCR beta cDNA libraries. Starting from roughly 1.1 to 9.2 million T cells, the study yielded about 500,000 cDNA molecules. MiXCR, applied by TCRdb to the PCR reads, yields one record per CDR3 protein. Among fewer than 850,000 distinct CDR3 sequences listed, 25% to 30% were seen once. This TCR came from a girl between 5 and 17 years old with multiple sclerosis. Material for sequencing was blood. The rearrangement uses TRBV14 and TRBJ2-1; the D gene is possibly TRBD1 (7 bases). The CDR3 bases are TGTGCCAGCGGTCCCCAGGGGGGCTACAATGAGCAGTTCTTC. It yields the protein CASGPQGGYNEQFF.